One sample yielded the 13 T cell receptor beta chains listed below, sequenced in a study of neurological immune-mediated disorders. A single record per CDR3 protein comes from TCRdb applying MiXCR to the 5' RACE reads. In the table there are tens of thousands of distinct CDR3 sequences, about 2.3% of which are singletons. The sample taken for sequencing was PBMCs. The receptors stem from a man over 45 with multiple sclerosis.

This clonotype showed up many times. The gene calls are TRBV11-2 and TRBJ2-1; the match to TRBD2 covers 11 bases. The CDR3 contains 17 residues. Germline V lookup: CDR1 SGHAT, CDR2 FQNNGV. The V gene end was trimmed by 5 bases and the J gene end by 4 bases; junction bases not matched to a gene: 10. This chain's CDR3 is CASSVGTSGPIYNEQFF. The CDR3 DNA is TGTGCCAGCAGCGTTGGGACTAGCGGACCAATATACAATGAGCAGTTCTTC.

This clonotype showed up many times. CDR3 sequence: CALKRGPSYNEQFF. CDR3 DNA sequence: TGTGCCTTAAAGCGGGGGCCGTCCTACAATGAGCAGTTCTTC. The chain carries TRBV11-2 and TRBJ2-1, with 8 bases that match TRBD2. V lost 11 bases and J lost 1; bases outside the gene matches: 7. Germline V gives CDR1 SGHAT, CDR2 FQNNGV. The CDR3 totals 14 residues.

At least ten counts were recorded for this clonotype. The CDR3 loop is CSAARSYLLQETQYF. CDR3 sequence (DNA): TGCAGTGCTGCGAGGAGCTACCTCCTCCAAGAGACCCAGTACTTC. The genes are TRBV20-1 and TRBJ2-5; no clear D. This CDR3 region has 15 residues. V was clipped by 5 bases and J by 1 base, with 17 bases between them. Germline values: CDR1 DFQATT, CDR2 SNEGSKA (reference sequence).

At least ten counts were recorded for this clonotype. CDR3 DNA: TGCGCCAGCAGCTCAGGCGGGAATGAGCAGTTCTTC. Protein product: CASSSGGNEQFF. The chain is built from TRBV5-1 and TRBJ2-1, with D perhaps TRBD2 (5 bases). From germline, CDR1 is SGHRS and CDR2 YFSETQ. V lost 3 bases to trimming and J lost 7 bases, with 8 bases between them. The CDR3 is 12 amino acids.

This clonotype was seen at least ten times. This rearrangement joins TRBV7-8 to TRBJ2-2; no reliable D call. Trimming cost V 5 bases and J 5 bases, with 3 bases left between them. Germline V gene sequence: CDR1 SGHVS, CDR2 FQNEAQ. This CDR3 comprises 11 residues. CDR3 in amino acids: CASSQTGELFF. The CDR3 nucleotides read TGTGCCAGCAGCCAAACCGGGGAGCTGTTTTTT.

This clonotype has at least ten counts. The chain employs TRBV5-1 and TRBJ1-2, with TRBD1 as a possible D gene (5 bases). Between the trimmed V and J ends, which lost 0 bases and 3 bases, there was a span of 12 bases. The length of the CDR3 is 15 residues. From germline, CDR1 is SGHRS and CDR2 YFSETQ. The CDR3 sequence: CASSLELRVDYGYTF. DNA of the CDR3: TGCGCCAGCAGCTTGGAGCTCAGGGTTGACTATGGCTACACCTTC. The full variable domain, with the rest looked up from reference TRBV5-1 and TRBJ1-2, is KAGVTQTPRYLIKTRGQQVTLSCSPISGHRSVSWYQQTPGQGLQFLFEYFSETQRNKGNFPGRFSGRQFSNSRSEMNVSTLELGDSALYLCASSLELRVDYGYTFGSGTRLTVV.

This clonotype has ten or more counts. V usage is TRBV7-2 and J usage is TRBJ1-5; possibly TRBD1 for D (6 bases). This CDR3 spans 14 amino acids. Germline values: CDR1 SGHTA, CDR2 FQGNSA. Trimming left V 5 bases short and J 7 bases short, with 15 bases between. The chain's CDR3 is CASSPNRVQQPQHF. The CDR3 region has the DNA TGTGCCAGCAGCCCAAACAGGGTACAACAGCCCCAGCATTTT.

This clonotype was observed many times. V usage is TRBV20-1 and J usage is TRBJ1-1; maybe TRBD1 (5 bases). Germline values: CDR1 DFQATT, CDR2 SNEGSKA (reference sequence). CDR3 length: 14 amino acids. Trimming stripped 8 bases from V and 1 base from J, with 17 bases between. CDR3 sequence (DNA): TGCAGTTTACTTTGGGGGTCTTCGAACACTGAAGCTTTCTTT. It specifies CSLLWGSSNTEAFF.

In this sample, this clonotype turned up many times. The chain employs TRBV5-1 and TRBJ1-2; D perhaps matches TRBD1 (6 bases). CDR1 is SGHRS, CDR2 YFSETQ, per germline. Trimming shortened V by 4 bases and J by 4 bases, and 14 bases separated the two germline ends. The CDR3 length is 14 residues. The CDR3 sequence is CASSPGGQSYGYTF. The CDR3 DNA follows: TGCGCCAGCAGCCCGGGGGGACAAAGCTATGGCTACACCTTC.

This clonotype came up a few times. The chain combines TRBV6-2 or TRBV6-3 with TRBJ1-5; D is unresolved. The CDR3 sequence is 13 residues long. Per germline, CDR1 MNHEY and CDR2 SVGEGT. V lost 6 bases and J lost 11, with 17 bases in between. In nucleotides, the CDR3 is TGTGCCAGCAGCGACGACAAGGGTATGACCCAGCATTTT. Its protein is CASSDDKGMTQHF.

The table lists this clonotype with many counts. V is TRBV5-1 and J is TRBJ1-5, with 9 bases lining up with TRBD1. The CDR3 totals 15 residues. J lost 3 bases, V lost 4 bases, and 5 bases had no gene match. Germline V gene data show CDR1 as SGHRS and CDR2 as YFSETQ. This CDR3 reads CASSPGQGHNQPQHF. The CDR3 region has the DNA TGCGCCAGCAGCCCAGGACAGGGGCACAATCAGCCCCAGCATTTT.

Ten or more counts support this clonotype. This chain joins TRBV2 and TRBJ2-3; D perhaps matches TRBD1 (6 bases). The V gene's germline CDR1 is SNHLY and CDR2 FYNNEI. V was shortened by 4 bases and J by 6 bases, with 14 bases between the two germline ends. The CDR3 is made up of 14 amino acids. The CDR3 region has the DNA TGTGCCAGCAGTGTGGGCAGGGGCGTGGATACGCAGTATTTT. Translated, it gives CASSVGRGVDTQYF.

This clonotype was recorded many times. The chain carries TRBV20-1 and TRBJ2-5; TRBD2 matches at 9 bases. The length of the CDR3 is 14 residues. J gave up 2 bases and V 5 bases, and 6 bases lay outside the gene matches. Germline CDR1 is DFQATT and CDR2 is SNEGSKA (reference sequence). CDR3: CSALYAGGQETQYF. CDR3 coding DNA: TGCAGTGCTCTTTACGCGGGGGGGCAAGAGACCCAGTACTTC.